This T cell receptor beta chain was sequenced for a study of memory CD4+ T cells and cytomegalovirus serostatus. CDR3 length equals 14 residues. The germline gives CDR1 MDHEN, CDR2 SYDVKM. The V end lost 6 bases, the J end lost 3 bases, and 15 bases lay between the germline ends. Single viable CD3+CD4+CD8-CD45RO+ cells were sorted as the memory CD4+ T cells. Data came from immunoSEQ multiplex PCR; TCRdb stores just in-frame clones and leaves some out. The profile shows around 54,000 clones, approximately 78% of them singletons. The TCR originated in an adult in good health and CMV-seronegative. This chain uses TRBV28 with TRBJ2-7; D remains ambiguous. The material sequenced was memory CD4+ T cells from blood. The chain's CDR3 is CASRVERPHYEQYF. The CDR3 DNA reads TGTGCCAGCAGGGTCGAACGGCCGCACTACGAGCAGTACTTC.